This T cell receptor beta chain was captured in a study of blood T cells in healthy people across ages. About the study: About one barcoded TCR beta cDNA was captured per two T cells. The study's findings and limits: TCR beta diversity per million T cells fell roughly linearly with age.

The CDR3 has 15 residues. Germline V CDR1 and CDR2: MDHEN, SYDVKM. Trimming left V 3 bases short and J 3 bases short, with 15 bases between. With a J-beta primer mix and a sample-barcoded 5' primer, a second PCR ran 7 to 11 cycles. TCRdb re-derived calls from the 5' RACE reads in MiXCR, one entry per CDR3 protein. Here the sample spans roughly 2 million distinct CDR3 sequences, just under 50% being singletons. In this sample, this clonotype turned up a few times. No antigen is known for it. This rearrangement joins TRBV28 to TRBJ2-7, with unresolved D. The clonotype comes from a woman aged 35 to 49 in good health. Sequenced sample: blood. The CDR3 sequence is CASSLLGASNYEQYF. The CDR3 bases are TGTGCCAGCAGTTTGCTTGGAGCCTCAAACTACGAGCAGTACTTC.